The clone carrying this TCR beta chain was observed at least ten times. What it binds is not known. Individual cDNA molecules received unique molecular identifiers during library preparation. MiXCR, applied by TCRdb to the 5' RACE reads, yields one record per CDR3 protein. The repertoire has roughly 86,000 distinct CDR3 sequences, less than 8% of them found once; the top ten carry roughly 7.8%. These data come from a study of early T cells in non-severe SARS-CoV-2 infection. The wider study: Investigators sequenced bulk RNA drawn from unsorted whole blood, and chains remained unpaired. Study-wide findings and caveats: Matching with VDJdb favored anti-spike CD8 responses (missing private and CD4 specificities).

Germline trimming cut 1 base from V and 7 bases from J; bases unmatched to any gene: 2. The CDR3 is 16 amino acids. Germline-derived CDR1 and CDR2 are SGHTA and FQGNSA. The sequence derives from an adult who was a healthcare worker with PCR-confirmed SARS-CoV-2 infection or an uninfected control (not recorded which). This chain uses TRBV7-2 with TRBJ2-1, with TRBD2 identical over 15 bases. The sequenced sample was whole blood. CDR3: CASSLGGTSGRNEQFF. The CDR3 DNA follows: TGTGCCAGCAGCTTAGGGGGGACTAGCGGGAGGAATGAGCAGTTCTTC.